Each of the 21 T cell receptor beta chains below was sequenced from the same sample in a study of shared clonotypes between healthy human individuals. Clones were read by immunoSEQ multiplex PCR, and TCRdb kept only the in-frame ones, dropping some. The repertoire holds fewer than 1.4 million clones, with about 80% as singletons. Sequencing was performed on memory CD4+ T cells from PBMCs. Subset of the sample: CD45RA-negative fraction. These receptors were taken from a man younger than 30 in good health. Some clones in this sample may be carry-over from other donors' samples.

The chain links TRBV9 to TRBJ2-7; 10 bases map to TRBD2. This CDR3 is built from 14 residues. CDR1 SGDLS and CDR2 YYNGEE come from the germline V gene. V lost 4 bases, J lost 1 base, and 2 bases stayed unmatched. DNA for the CDR3: TGTGCCAGCAGCCTAGCGGGAGTATCCTACGAGCAGTACTTC. Protein product: CASSLAGVSYEQYF.

CDR3 loop: CAWIGTGNTEAFF. CDR3 in DNA: TGTGCCTGGATTGGTACCGGGAACACTGAAGCTTTCTTT. The chain joins TRBV30 to TRBJ1-1; D is ambiguous. This CDR3 has 13 amino acids. Germline V lookup: CDR1 GTSNPN, CDR2 SVGIG (reference sequence). The V and J ends lost 4 bases and 1 base respectively, with 10 bases between them.

V usage is TRBV27 and J usage is TRBJ1-2; 7 positions match TRBD1. The CDR3 is 16 amino acids. Germline values: CDR1 MNHEY, CDR2 SMNVEV (reference sequence). The V gene end was trimmed by 1 base and the J gene end by 4 bases; junction bases not matched to a gene: 9. The CDR3 protein is CASSLYRETGPYGYTF. The CDR3 DNA reads TGTGCCAGCAGTTTATACCGGGAGACAGGGCCCTATGGCTACACCTTC.

A remark on this clone: Possible read error: a much larger clone is one base away. V gene TRBV7-9 combines with J gene TRBJ1-4, with D tentatively TRBD1 (5 bases). Germline V gene lookup returns CDR1 SEHNR and CDR2 FQNEAQ (reference sequence). The CDR3 runs to 13 residues. This CDR3 reads CASSQPGGEKPFF. The CDR3 nucleotides read TGTGCCAGCAGCCAACCGGGGGGTGAAAAACCGTTTTTT.

The count of this clone is one. The CDR3 is CASSQGAGTEAFF. The CDR3 DNA follows: TGCGCCTCATCCCAGGGGGCTGGGACTGAAGCTTTCTTT. The genes are TRBV5-1 and TRBJ1-1, with TRBD1 identical over 8 bases. This CDR3 has 13 residues. V lost 10 bases, J lost 5 bases, and 10 bases stayed unmatched. CDR1 is SGHRS and CDR2 is YFSETQ in the germline V gene.

This clone has only one observation. The V call is TRBV9, the J call TRBJ1-2, with D unclear. Trimming took 4 bases from V and 7 from J, leaving 20 bases between them. Germline V gene lookup returns CDR1 SGDLS and CDR2 YYNGEE. This CDR3 comprises 15 residues. CDR3 protein: CASSSIPGLRGGYTF. CDR3 sequence (DNA): TGTGCCAGCAGCTCGATCCCGGGCCTTCGGGGTGGCTACACCTTC.

This clone has a handful of counts. V usage is TRBV29-1 and J usage is TRBJ1-1, with 7 bases lining up with TRBD1. V was pared by 6 bases and J by 5 bases, with 9 bases of the junction left unmatched. The CDR3 spans 13 residues. Per the germline V gene, CDR1 is SQVTM and CDR2 is ANQGSEA. The CDR3 nucleotides read TGCAGCGTGAACAGGGGAAAGGAAACTGAAGCTTTCTTT. Protein sequence: CSVNRGKETEAFF.

The rearrangement uses TRBV14 and TRBJ1-1, with 7 positions matching TRBD1. Germline values: CDR1 SGHDN, CDR2 FVKESK. V was pared by 3 bases and J by 4 bases, with 8 bases of the junction left unmatched. The CDR3 has 15 residues. This CDR3 is CASSHPTGAITEAFF. The CDR3 DNA follows: TGTGCCAGCAGCCACCCCACAGGGGCGATCACTGAAGCTTTCTTT.

This clone was found a few times. The chain has TRBV25-1 and TRBJ1-4; no reliable D call. The CDR3 is made up of 16 amino acids. Per the germline V gene, CDR1 is MGHDK and CDR2 is SYGVNS. V was cut by 5 bases and J by 4 bases, with 17 bases left in between. The CDR3 DNA is TGTGCCAGCAGTCTGGGTGCCACACACATTAATGAAAAACTGTTTTTT. It translates to CASSLGATHINEKLFF.

In this sample, this clone turned up many times. The rearrangement joins TRBV27 to TRBJ2-2; weak D call: TRBD2 (6 bases). Per germline, CDR1 MNHEY and CDR2 SMNVEV (reference sequence). CDR3 length: 13 amino acids. Trimming pared 1 base from V and 6 bases from J, leaving 6 bases between. The CDR3 loop is CASSLWGAGELFF. CDR3 nucleotides: TGTGCCAGCAGTTTATGGGGGGCCGGGGAGCTGTTTTTT.

The V gene is TRBV12-5, the J gene TRBJ2-7, with a weak D call TRBD1 (5 bases). The CDR3 extends over 13 amino acids. Germline V gives CDR1 LGHNT, CDR2 FRNRAP. Trimming pared 6 bases from V and 12 bases from J, leaving 21 bases between. The CDR3 DNA reads as TGTGCTAGTGGAAGTTCTGACAGCCGCACCCTGTACTTC. Residues: CASGSSDSRTLYF.

The V call is TRBV18, the J call TRBJ2-7, with TRBD2 matching 11 bases. Germline CDR1 is KGHSH and CDR2 is LQKENI. The CDR3 has 14 residues. V was clipped by 6 bases and J by 5 bases; unmatched bases: 6. The CDR3 sequence is CASSPSGRSNEQYF. DNA for the CDR3: TGTGCCAGCTCCCCTAGCGGGAGGAGCAACGAGCAGTACTTC.

This chain links TRBV5-6 with TRBJ2-7; D gene unclear. With 2 bases removed from V and 5 bases from J, the gap between germline ends came to 5 bases. Germline V gives CDR1 SGHDT, CDR2 YYEEEE. This CDR3 has 11 amino acids. The CDR3 nucleotides read TGTGCCAGCAGCTTTAGAGACGAGCAGTACTTC. It yields the protein CASSFRDEQYF.

This clone was counted a single time. One base away lies a much larger clone, so this may be a sequencing read error. Likely a read error: the CDR3 ends without its conserved phenylalanine or tryptophan. V is TRBV4-1 and J is TRBJ2-7; 9 nucleotides line up with TRBD1. V trimming: 3 bases; J trimming: 3 bases; junction bases outside the gene matches: 6. The CDR3 has 15 residues. Per the germline V gene, CDR1 is MGHRA and CDR2 is YSYEKL. The CDR3 spells CASSHPGTGLYEQYL. In DNA, the CDR3 is TGCGCCAGCAGCCACCCCGGGACAGGGCTCTACGAGCAGTACCTC.

The CDR3 DNA reads as TGTGCCAGCAGCAAAACAGTGTCTGGGGCCAACGTCCTGACTTTC. Translating gives CASSKTVSGANVLTF. The chain carries TRBV7-2 and TRBJ2-6, with D uncertain. This CDR3 spans 15 amino acids. From germline, CDR1 is SGHTA and CDR2 FQGNSA. Trimming took off 5 bases at V and 1 base at J, with 9 bases between the two ends.

As for this clone: Germline is not matched at one junction end, which may reflect a read error. This sequence joins TRBV7-2 and TRBJ2-3; 8 bases are a match to TRBD1. Germline CDR1 is SGHTA and CDR2 is FQGNSA. CDR3 size: 11 residues. CDR3 coding DNA: TGTGCCAGCAGCTACGGACAGGGCTTGGTTTTT. It specifies CASSYGQGLVF. Full variable domain (remainder filled in from reference TRBV7-2 and TRBJ2-3): GAGVSQSPSNKVTEKGKDVELRCDPISGHTALYWYRQSLGQGLEFLIYFQGNSAPDKSGLPSDRFSAERTGGSVSTLTIQRTQQEDSAVYLCASSYGQGLVFGPGTRLTVL.

Notes on this clone: The same CDR3 arises from other DNA sequences in this sample as well. The chain employs TRBV30 and TRBJ2-3; no firm D call. The germline V gene has CDR1 GTSNPN and CDR2 SVGIG (reference sequence). V was trimmed by 4 bases and J by 3 bases, leaving 5 bases between them. The CDR3 is made up of 11 amino acids. The CDR3 region is CAWKQTDTQYF. The CDR3 nucleotides read TGTGCCTGGAAACAGACAGATACGCAGTATTTT.

This rearrangement joins TRBV6-6 to TRBJ2-2, with a weak D call TRBD1 (5 bases). CDR1 is MNHNY and CDR2 is SVGAGI in the germline V gene (reference sequence). V lost 5 bases and J lost 4, with 14 bases in between. The CDR3 runs to 15 residues. As DNA, the CDR3 is TGTGCCAGCAGTACCCAGGGTGTAGGCACCGGGGAGCTGTTTTTT. It specifies CASSTQGVGTGELFF.

The genes are TRBV19 and TRBJ1-4, with 10 positions matching TRBD1. The CDR3 sequence is 17 residues long. J gave up 0 bases and V 6 bases, and 7 bases lay outside the gene matches. Germline V gene sequence: CDR1 LNHDA, CDR2 SQIVND (reference sequence). The CDR3 nucleotides read TGTGCCAGTAGGGACAGGGGGAACCCTGCAACTAATGAAAAACTGTTTTTT. Amino acids: CASRDRGNPATNEKLFF.

This chain joins TRBV18 and TRBJ2-7, with 8 nucleotides matching TRBD1. The CDR3 is 16 amino acids. V was clipped by 10 bases and J by 6 bases; unmatched bases: 20. The V gene's germline CDR1 is KGHSH and CDR2 LQKENI. CDR3 protein: CATTGQAGIKGGEQYF. In DNA form, the CDR3 reads TGTGCCACGACGGGACAGGCGGGCATAAAGGGGGGCGAGCAGTACTTC.

The CDR3 DNA reads as TGTGCCAGCAGCGCCGGGCGGTCCTCTGGAAACACCATATATTTT. This codes for CASSAGRSSGNTIYF. The chain recombines TRBV6-1 with TRBJ1-3; D is uncertain. CDR1 is MNHNS, CDR2 SASEGT, per germline. V was trimmed by 6 bases and J by 0 bases, leaving 12 bases between them. The CDR3 contains 15 residues.